The present entry profiles one T cell receptor beta chain with its context. The table came from immunoSEQ multiplex PCR; TCRdb's copy has only in-frame clones and leaves some out. Of under 400,000 clones in the sample, around 87% were seen once. These data are taken from a study of blood T cell repertoires in COVID-19. Germline CDR1 SGHDN, CDR2 FVKESK. This CDR3 contains 14 residues. V was pared by 4 bases and J by 6 bases, with 6 bases of the junction left unmatched. This TCR came from a middle-aged man in a cohort exposed to, infected with or recovered from COVID-19 (not recorded which). The source material was PBMCs or T cells enriched from blood (not recorded which). The rearrangement uses TRBV14 and TRBJ1-2; 9 bases match TRBD1. In DNA, the CDR3 is TGTGCCAGCAGCCTACAGGGGGCGCCGGATGGCTACACCTTC. Amino acids: CASSLQGAPDGYTF.